This is a list of T cell receptor beta chains from one sample in a study of T cell changes during pregnancy in multiple sclerosis. The assay was immunoSEQ multiplex PCR, and TCRdb's table has in-frame clones only and misses some. The sample yields 85,000 to 90,000 clones, 94% seen once. The sequencing here drew on peripheral blood, taken after pregnancy. The receptors were gathered from a female donor in good health, enrolled as a control in a pregnancy study. Both conserved end residues are part of each CDR3. The D gene is left open where the match is weak.

D: -; J: TRBJ1-5; V: TRBV5-8; CDR3: CASSFRGNNQPQHF
D: TRBD2; J: TRBJ2-7; V: TRBV28; CDR3: CASSSPGLVLYEQYF
D: TRBD1; J: TRBJ2-3; V: TRBV7-7; CDR3: CASSLGTGANTQYF
D: TRBD1; J: TRBJ1-5; V: TRBV6-1; CDR3: CASSGERVYRQGSQPQHF
D: -; J: TRBJ1-5; V: TRBV4-1; CDR3: CASSQVGGAFSNQPQHF
D: -; J: TRBJ1-2; V: TRBV28; CDR3: CASSVGLLNYGYTF
D: -; J: TRBJ1-1; V: TRBV7-9; CDR3: CASSLLRSRGNTEAFF
D: TRBD1; J: TRBJ2-7; V: TRBV11-2; CDR3: CASSLAGQGYEQYF
D: -; J: TRBJ2-7; V: TRBV5-5; CDR3: CASSLGGLRYEQYF
D: TRBD1; J: TRBJ2-5; V: TRBV7-2; CDR3: CASSPRQGTTQYF
D: -; J: TRBJ1-5; V: TRBV30; CDR3: CAWSVTRAIYSNQPQHF
D: -; J: TRBJ1-3; V: TRBV6-5; CDR3: CASSYSYTVSGNTIYF
D: TRBD2; J: TRBJ2-4; V: TRBV27; CDR3: CASSPVGGTSGSNIQYF
D: TRBD2; J: TRBJ2-7; V: TRBV5-1; CDR3: CASSSEGIAGMGEQYF
D: -; J: TRBJ1-5; V: TRBV15; CDR3: CATSSTNNQPQHF
D: -; J: TRBJ1-1; V: TRBV25-1; CDR3: CASSLGSRTEAFF
D: -; J: TRBJ2-3; V: TRBV9; CDR3: CASSPFGGPADTQYF
D: TRBD2; J: TRBJ2-1; V: TRBV7-2; CDR3: CASSLQPSGAKFF
D: -; J: TRBJ2-7; V: TRBV9; CDR3: CASSPGISYEQYF
D: TRBD2; J: TRBJ2-7; V: TRBV7-2; CDR3: CASSLSGSRYEQYF
D: TRBD1; J: TRBJ1-1; V: TRBV15; CDR3: CATRTGWFTEAFF
D: TRBD1; J: TRBJ2-1; V: TRBV7-9; CDR3: CASSSRQGAFNEQFF
D: -; J: TRBJ2-1; V: TRBV1; CDR3: CTSSQDLVGDEQFF
D: TRBD2; J: TRBJ2-3; V: TRBV6-6; CDR3: CASGAAGGTDTQYF
D: -; J: TRBJ2-7; V: TRBV2; CDR3: CASSVREKVYEQYF
D: TRBD1; J: TRBJ1-5; V: TRBV5-8; CDR3: CASSSPQGADYSNQPQHF
D: -; J: TRBJ1-5; V: TRBV19; CDR3: CASTPAVGGQPQHF
D: TRBD1; J: TRBJ2-7; V: TRBV27; CDR3: CASSLRGSDRAYEQYF
D: -; J: TRBJ2-3; V: TRBV10-3; CDR3: CAISESGGARVDTQYF
D: -; J: TRBJ2-7; V: TRBV5-7; CDR3: CASSQIMTTGPSFYEQYF
D: TRBD2; J: TRBJ2-1; V: TRBV18; CDR3: CASSPTSASYNEQFF
D: TRBD1; J: TRBJ1-5; V: TRBV2; CDR3: CASSGTGENQPQHF
D: -; J: TRBJ1-1; V: TRBV30; CDR3: CAWTYTTNTEAFF
D: TRBD2; J: TRBJ2-7; V: TRBV28; CDR3: CASSSPGLAEYEQYF
D: -; J: TRBJ2-7; V: TRBV11-2; CDR3: CASSLLFEQYF
D: -; J: TRBJ2-1; V: TRBV11-2; CDR3: CASSLDALASVQFF
D: -; J: TRBJ2-5; V: TRBV5-1; CDR3: CASSQEGETQYF
D: -; J: TRBJ1-2; V: TRBV5-6; CDR3: CASSPVGSIGYTF
D: TRBD1; J: TRBJ2-7; V: TRBV4-1; CDR3: CASSPQGQLYEQYF